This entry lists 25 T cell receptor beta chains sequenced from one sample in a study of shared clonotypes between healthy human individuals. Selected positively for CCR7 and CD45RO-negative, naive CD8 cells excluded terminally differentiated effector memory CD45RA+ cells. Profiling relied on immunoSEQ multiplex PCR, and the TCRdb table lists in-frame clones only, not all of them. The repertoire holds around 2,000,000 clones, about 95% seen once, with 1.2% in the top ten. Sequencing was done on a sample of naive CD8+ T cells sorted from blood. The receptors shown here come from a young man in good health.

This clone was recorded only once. In DNA form, the CDR3 reads TGCGCCAGCAGCTTGGAACGTCCCGTCTACGAGCAGTACTTC. This sequence encodes CASSLERPVYEQYF. The gene calls are TRBV5-1 and TRBJ2-7; no clear D gene. V lost 0 bases and J 3 bases, leaving 10 bases between the germline ends. Germline V gene data show CDR1 as SGHRS and CDR2 as YFSETQ. This CDR3 has 14 residues.

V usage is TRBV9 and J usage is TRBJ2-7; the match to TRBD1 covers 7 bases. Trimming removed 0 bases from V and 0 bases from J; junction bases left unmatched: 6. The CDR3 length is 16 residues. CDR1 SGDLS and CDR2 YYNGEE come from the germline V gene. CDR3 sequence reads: CASSVGGTANSYEQYF. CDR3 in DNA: TGTGCCAGCAGCGTAGGAGGGACAGCTAACTCCTACGAGCAGTACTTC.

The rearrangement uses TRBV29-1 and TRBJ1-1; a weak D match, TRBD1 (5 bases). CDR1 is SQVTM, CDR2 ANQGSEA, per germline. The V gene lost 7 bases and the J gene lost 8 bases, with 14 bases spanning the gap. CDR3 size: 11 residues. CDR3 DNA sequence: TGCAGCGCTTATCAGGGTTACGAAGCTTTCTTT. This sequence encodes CSAYQGYEAFF.

The CDR3 DNA reads as TGTGCCTGGAGTCACCCCGGGACAGGGTTTGCGCACACCTTC. As protein: CAWSHPGTGFAHTF. The chain joins TRBV30 to TRBJ1-2; 9 bases agree with TRBD1. V lost 2 bases to trimming and J lost 12 bases; unmatched junction nucleotides: 13. This CDR3 is built from 14 residues. CDR1 GTSNPN and CDR2 SVGIG come from the germline V gene (reference sequence).

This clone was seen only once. CDR3 amino acids: CASSAIDRVYEQYF. CDR3 nucleotide sequence: TGTGCCAGCAGCGCGATTGACAGGGTCTACGAGCAGTACTTC. This sequence joins TRBV7-9 and TRBJ2-7; 7 bases are a match to TRBD1. This CDR3 has 14 residues. The trim removed 5 bases at V and 3 bases at J, leaving 7 bases unmatched. Germline CDR1 and CDR2: SEHNR and FQNEAQ (reference sequence).

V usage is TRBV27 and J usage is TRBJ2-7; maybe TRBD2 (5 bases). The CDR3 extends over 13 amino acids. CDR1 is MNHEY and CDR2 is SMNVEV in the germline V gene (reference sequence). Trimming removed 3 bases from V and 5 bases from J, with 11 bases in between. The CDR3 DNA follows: TGTGCCAGCAGTTTCCGAGGGTCTGACGAGCAGTACTTC. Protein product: CASSFRGSDEQYF.

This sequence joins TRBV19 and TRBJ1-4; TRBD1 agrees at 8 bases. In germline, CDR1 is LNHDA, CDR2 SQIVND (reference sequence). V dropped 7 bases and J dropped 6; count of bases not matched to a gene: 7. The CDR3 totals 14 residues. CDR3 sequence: CASTQDRADEKLFF. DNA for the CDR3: TGTGCCAGTACCCAGGACAGGGCCGATGAAAAACTGTTTTTT.

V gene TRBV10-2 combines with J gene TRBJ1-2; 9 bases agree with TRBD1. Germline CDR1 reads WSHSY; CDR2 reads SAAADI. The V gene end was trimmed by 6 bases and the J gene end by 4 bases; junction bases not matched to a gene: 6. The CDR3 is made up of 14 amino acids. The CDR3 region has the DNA TGCGCCAGCAGGCTTACAGGGGGCGGCTATGGCTACACCTTC. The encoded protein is CASRLTGGGYGYTF.

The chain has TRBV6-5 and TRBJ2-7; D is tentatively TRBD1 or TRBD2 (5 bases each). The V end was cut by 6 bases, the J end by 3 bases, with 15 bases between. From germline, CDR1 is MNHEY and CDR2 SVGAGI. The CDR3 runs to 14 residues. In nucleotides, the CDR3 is TGTGCCAGCAGCCTAGAACGGGACGTCTACGAGCAGTACTTC. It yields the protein CASSLERDVYEQYF.

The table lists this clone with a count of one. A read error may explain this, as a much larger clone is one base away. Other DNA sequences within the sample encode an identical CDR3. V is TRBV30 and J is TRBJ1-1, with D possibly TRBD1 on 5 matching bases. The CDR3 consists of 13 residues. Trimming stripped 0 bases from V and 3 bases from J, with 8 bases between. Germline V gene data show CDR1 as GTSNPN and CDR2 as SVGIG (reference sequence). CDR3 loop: CAWSVGGDTEAFF. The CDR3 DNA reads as TGTGCCTGGAGTGTAGGAGGGGACACTGAAGCTTTCTTT. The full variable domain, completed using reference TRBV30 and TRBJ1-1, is SQTIHQWPATLVQPVGSPLSLECTVEGTSNPNLYWYRQAAGRGLQLLFYSVGIGQISSEVPQNLSASRPQDRQFILSSKKLLLSDSGFYLCAWSVGGDTEAFFGQGTRLTVV.

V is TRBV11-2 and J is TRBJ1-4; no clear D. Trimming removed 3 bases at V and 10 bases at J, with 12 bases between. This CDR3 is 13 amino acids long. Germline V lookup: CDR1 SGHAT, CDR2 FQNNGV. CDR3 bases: TGTGCCAGCAGCTTCATGGACCGCCGAAAACTGTTTTTT. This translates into CASSFMDRRKLFF.

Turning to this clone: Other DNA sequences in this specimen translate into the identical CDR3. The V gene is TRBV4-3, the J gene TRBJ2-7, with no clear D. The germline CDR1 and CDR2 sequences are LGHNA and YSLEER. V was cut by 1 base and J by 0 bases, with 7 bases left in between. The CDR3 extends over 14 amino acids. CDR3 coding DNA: TGCGCCAGCAGCCAAGCGTGGGACTCCTACGAGCAGTACTTC. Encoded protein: CASSQAWDSYEQYF.

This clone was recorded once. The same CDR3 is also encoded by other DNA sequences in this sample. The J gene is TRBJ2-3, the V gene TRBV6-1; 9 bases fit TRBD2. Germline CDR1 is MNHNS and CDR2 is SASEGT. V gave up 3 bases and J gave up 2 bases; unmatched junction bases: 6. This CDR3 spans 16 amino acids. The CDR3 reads CASSEASGDPTDTQYF. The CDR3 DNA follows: TGTGCCAGCAGTGAGGCTAGCGGGGACCCCACAGATACGCAGTATTTT.

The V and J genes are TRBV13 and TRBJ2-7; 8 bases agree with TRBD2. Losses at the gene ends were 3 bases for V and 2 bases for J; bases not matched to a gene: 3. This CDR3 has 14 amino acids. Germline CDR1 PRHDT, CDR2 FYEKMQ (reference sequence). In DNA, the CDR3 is TGTGCCAGCAGCTTCAGGACTAGCCCCTACGAGCAGTACTTC. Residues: CASSFRTSPYEQYF.

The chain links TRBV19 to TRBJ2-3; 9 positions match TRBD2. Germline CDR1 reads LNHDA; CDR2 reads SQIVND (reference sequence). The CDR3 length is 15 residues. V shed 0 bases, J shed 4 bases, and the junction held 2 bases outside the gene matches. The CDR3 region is CASSIDAGGSDTQYF. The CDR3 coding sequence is TGTGCCAGTAGTATAGATGCGGGGGGGTCAGATACGCAGTATTTT.

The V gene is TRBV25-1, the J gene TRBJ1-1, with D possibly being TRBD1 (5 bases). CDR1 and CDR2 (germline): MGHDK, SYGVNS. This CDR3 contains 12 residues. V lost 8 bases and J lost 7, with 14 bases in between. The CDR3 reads CASGAGIDEAFF. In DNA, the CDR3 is TGTGCCAGCGGGGCGGGGATTGATGAAGCTTTCTTT.

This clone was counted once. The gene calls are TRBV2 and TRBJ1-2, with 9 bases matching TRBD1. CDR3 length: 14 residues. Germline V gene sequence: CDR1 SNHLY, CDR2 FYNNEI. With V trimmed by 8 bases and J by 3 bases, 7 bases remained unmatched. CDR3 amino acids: CASGGDRVDYGYTF. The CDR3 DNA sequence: TGTGCCAGCGGGGGGGACAGGGTTGACTATGGCTACACCTTC.

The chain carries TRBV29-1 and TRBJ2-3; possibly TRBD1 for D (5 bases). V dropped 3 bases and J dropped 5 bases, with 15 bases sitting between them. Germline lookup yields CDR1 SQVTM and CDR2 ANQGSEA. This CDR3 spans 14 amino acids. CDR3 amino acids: CSVEGQGRRDTQYF. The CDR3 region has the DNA TGCAGCGTTGAGGGTCAGGGAAGACGAGATACGCAGTATTTT.

In DNA form, the CDR3 reads TGTGCCAGCAGTTTATACGTTCGGGGGGCAGATACGCAGTATTTT. Protein product: CASSLYVRGADTQYF. The rearrangement joins TRBV27 to TRBJ2-3; 7 positions match TRBD2. The CDR3 is made up of 15 amino acids. Germline V gene data show CDR1 as MNHEY and CDR2 as SMNVEV (reference sequence). The J segment lost 4 bases and the V segment lost 1 base, leaving 5 bases of the junction unmatched.

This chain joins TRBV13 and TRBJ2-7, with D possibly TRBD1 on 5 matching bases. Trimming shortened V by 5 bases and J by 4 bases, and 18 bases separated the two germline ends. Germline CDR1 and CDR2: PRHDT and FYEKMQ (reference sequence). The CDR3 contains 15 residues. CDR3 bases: TGTGCCAGCAGCCCCCCAAAGGGGCTGGGGTACGAGCAGTACTTC. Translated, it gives CASSPPKGLGYEQYF. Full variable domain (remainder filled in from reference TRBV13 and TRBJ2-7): AAGVIQSPRHLIKEKRETATLKCYPIPRHDTVYWYQQGPGQDPQFLISFYEKMQSDKGSIPDRFSAQQFSDYHSELNMSSLELGDSALYFCASSPPKGLGYEQYFGPGTRLTVT.

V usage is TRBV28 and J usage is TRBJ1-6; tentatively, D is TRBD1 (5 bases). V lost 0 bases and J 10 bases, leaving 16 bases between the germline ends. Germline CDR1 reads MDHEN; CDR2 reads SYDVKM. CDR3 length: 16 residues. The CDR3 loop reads CASSLWTGAGNSPLHF. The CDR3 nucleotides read TGTGCCAGCAGTTTATGGACTGGGGCAGGGAACTCACCCCTCCACTTT.

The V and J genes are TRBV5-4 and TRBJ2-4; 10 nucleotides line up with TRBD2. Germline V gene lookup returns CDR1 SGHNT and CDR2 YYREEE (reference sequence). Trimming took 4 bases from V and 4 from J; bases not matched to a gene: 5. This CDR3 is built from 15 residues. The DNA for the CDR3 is TGTGCCAGCAGCCCGCTAGCGGGGGAGAAAAACATTCAGTACTTC. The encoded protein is CASSPLAGEKNIQYF.

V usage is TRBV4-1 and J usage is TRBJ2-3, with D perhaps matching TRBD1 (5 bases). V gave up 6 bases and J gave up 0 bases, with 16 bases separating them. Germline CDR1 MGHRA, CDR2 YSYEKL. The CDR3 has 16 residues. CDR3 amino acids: CASSHDPGSSTDTQYF. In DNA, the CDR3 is TGCGCCAGCAGTCACGATCCAGGGTCTAGCACAGATACGCAGTATTTT.

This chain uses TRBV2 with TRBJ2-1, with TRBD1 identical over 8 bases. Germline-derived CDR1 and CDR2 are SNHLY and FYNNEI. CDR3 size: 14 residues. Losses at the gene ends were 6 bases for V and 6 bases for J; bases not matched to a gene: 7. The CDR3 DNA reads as TGTGCCAGCAGCGACGGACAGGGATTCAATGAGCAGTTCTTC. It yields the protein CASSDGQGFNEQFF.

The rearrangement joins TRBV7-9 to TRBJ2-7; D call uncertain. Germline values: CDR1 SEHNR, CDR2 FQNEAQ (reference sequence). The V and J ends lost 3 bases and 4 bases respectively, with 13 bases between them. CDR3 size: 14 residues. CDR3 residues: CASSLGGREYEQYF. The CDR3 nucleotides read TGTGCCAGCAGCTTGGGCGGTCGCGAGTACGAGCAGTACTTC.